This TCR beta chain was found in a study of siplizumab effects on memory and regulatory T cells. Findings and limits, study-wide: The Treg-derived share of mappable alloreactive CD4+ clones averaged about 74% with siplizumab and over 25% in controls.

Of note for this clone: What it recognizes is unknown.

Generated by immunoSEQ multiplex PCR, the TCRdb table keeps only in-frame clones and is missing some. The sample consists of 57,000 or so clones, roughly 85% of them appearing once. The source of this sequence is a human donor in good health. Sequencing was done on a sample of memory CD4+ T cells sorted from blood.

For the CDR3, the DNA is TGTGCCAGCTCACCACCGGGCCTAGCGGGGAGCACAGATACGCAGTATTTT. Protein sequence: CASSPPGLAGSTDTQYF. The V and J genes are TRBV18 and TRBJ2-3, with TRBD2 matching over 9 bases. The CDR3 loop spans 17 amino acids. The J segment lost 0 bases and the V segment lost 0 bases, leaving 4 bases of the junction unmatched. Germline assignment: CDR1 KGHSH and CDR2 LQKENI.